These 17 T cell receptor beta chains came from one sample sequenced in a study of cytomegalovirus exposure and HLA in healthy donors (dated by TCRdb to about 2017). The method was the immunoSEQ multiplex PCR assay. TCRdb took over this immuneACCESS table, retaining in-frame rearrangements with V and J assigned. Such tables are incomplete; in checked studies, under half of the missing clones stem from an unresolved V gene, and the remainder is unexplained. The sample yields 250,000 or so clones; roughly 84% were counted once. The ten largest clonotypes hold around 12% of the sample. Input material: PBMCs. The receptors originated from a man younger than 35 in good health and CMV-seropositive.

The chain has TRBV2 and TRBJ2-3; 11 bases align to TRBD2. The J segment lost 3 bases and the V segment lost 6 bases, leaving 14 bases of the junction unmatched. The CDR3 is made up of 18 amino acids. Germline-derived CDR1 and CDR2 are SNHLY and FYNNEI. The CDR3 bases are TGTGCCAGCAGGAGCCCTAGTGGGCTAGCGGGAGGTACAGATACGCAGTATTTT. Protein: CASRSPSGLAGGTDTQYF.

The rearrangement uses TRBV6-4 and TRBJ2-1, with a tentative D call TRBD2 (5 bases). V was trimmed by 5 bases and J by 4 bases, leaving 9 bases between them. Germline loops: CDR1 MRHNA, CDR2 SNTAGT. The CDR3 is made up of 13 amino acids. The CDR3 protein is CASSPDYYNEQFF. The CDR3 DNA follows: TGTGCCAGCAGTCCAGACTATTACAATGAGCAGTTCTTC.

V usage is TRBV15 and J usage is TRBJ2-1, with a possible D match to TRBD2 (6 bases). Between the trimmed V and J ends, which lost 3 bases and 7 bases, there was a span of 19 bases. The CDR3 covers 16 residues. Germline V gives CDR1 LNHNV, CDR2 YYDKDF (reference sequence). The CDR3 loop reads CATSSFGGTSRNEQFF. CDR3 DNA: TGTGCCACCAGCAGCTTCGGGGGTACTAGTCGTAATGAGCAGTTCTTC. Using reference TRBV15 and TRBJ2-1 for the parts outside the CDR3, the full variable domain is DAMVIQNPRYQVTQFGKPVTLSCSQTLNHNVMYWYQQKSSQAPKLLFHYYDKDFNNEADTPDNFQSRRPNTSFCFLDIRSPGLGDTAMYLCATSSFGGTSRNEQFFGPGTRLTVL.

The chain employs TRBV5-4 and TRBJ2-2; the D gene could be TRBD1 or TRBD2 (5 bases each). Germline V CDR1 and CDR2: SGHNT, YYREEE (reference sequence). The CDR3 runs to 14 residues. The V end lost 3 bases, the J end lost 1 base, and 7 bases lay between the germline ends. CDR3 nucleotide sequence: TGTGCCAGCAGCTCGGGACGGAACACCGGGGAGCTGTTTTTT. This encodes CASSSGRNTGELFF.

The gene calls are TRBV30 and TRBJ1-2; D perhaps matches TRBD1 (6 bases). This CDR3 is 14 amino acids long. V was shortened by 1 base and J by 7 bases, with 16 bases between the two germline ends. Germline loops: CDR1 GTSNPN, CDR2 SVGIG (reference sequence). The CDR3, as DNA: TGTGCCTGGAGTGCGAACCTACAGGGAGGTGGCTACACCTTC. This sequence encodes CAWSANLQGGGYTF. Filled out from reference TRBV30 and TRBJ1-2, the complete variable domain reads SQTIHQWPATLVQPVGSPLSLECTVEGTSNPNLYWYRQAAGRGLQLLFYSVGIGQISSEVPQNLSASRPQDRQFILSSKKLLLSDSGFYLCAWSANLQGGGYTFGSGTRLTVV.

This chain connects TRBV6-1 to TRBJ2-1, with 15 bases aligning to TRBD2. V lost 4 bases and J lost 2; bases outside the gene matches: 6. Per germline, CDR1 MNHNS and CDR2 SASEGT. This CDR3 contains 18 residues. The CDR3 spells CASSGLGLAGGAYNEQFF. As DNA, the CDR3 is TGTGCCAGCAGTGGACTGGGACTAGCGGGAGGTGCCTACAATGAGCAGTTCTTC.

The V call is TRBV19, the J call TRBJ2-7; D perhaps matches TRBD1 (6 bases). CDR1 is LNHDA and CDR2 is SQIVND in the germline V gene (reference sequence). The CDR3 contains 15 residues. The V and J ends lost 4 bases and 3 bases respectively, with 16 bases between them. The CDR3, as DNA: TGTGCCAGTAGTAATCCAGGGGTATTAATCTACGAGCAGTACTTC. Its protein is CASSNPGVLIYEQYF.

The V gene is TRBV12-1, the J gene TRBJ2-1; the D call in the table, TRBD1, was not verified against the DNA. TRBV12-1 constitutes a pseudogene. The CDR3 is 16 residues long. CDR3 sequence: CASSFPGTGVTGEQFF. CDR3 in DNA: TGTGCCAGCAGCTTCCCCGGGACAGGGGTTACGGGGGAGCAGTTCTTC.

The chain recombines TRBV9 with TRBJ2-3; 13 bases align to TRBD2. Germline V gives CDR1 SGDLS, CDR2 YYNGEE. The CDR3 contains 16 residues. V dropped 2 bases and J dropped 4; count of bases not matched to a gene: 4. CDR3 nucleotides: TGTGCCAGCAGCGTCGGACTAGCGGGAGTCCCAGATACGCAGTATTTT. This encodes CASSVGLAGVPDTQYF.

The chain combines TRBV25-1 with TRBJ2-1, with D possibly being TRBD1 (6 bases). The germline V and J ends were trimmed by 7 bases and 4 bases, with 11 bases remaining between them. Germline V gene sequence: CDR1 MGHDK, CDR2 SYGVNS. CDR3 length: 13 residues. Here the CDR3 DNA reads TGTGCCAGCACAAGAACAGGGTACAATGAGCAGTTCTTC. Protein sequence: CASTRTGYNEQFF.

The rearrangement joins TRBV7-2 to TRBJ2-1; unclear D gene. CDR3 length equals 15 residues. Germline assignment: CDR1 SGHTA and CDR2 FQGNSA. Trimming stripped 1 base from V and 0 bases from J, with 7 bases between. The CDR3 coding sequence is TGTGCCAGCAGCTTAGTTGAAAGCTCCTACAATGAGCAGTTCTTC. This codes for CASSLVESSYNEQFF.

The chain has TRBV5-1 and TRBJ2-2; 11 positions agree with TRBD2. The germline V gene has CDR1 SGHRS and CDR2 YFSETQ. The length of the CDR3 is 15 residues. J gave up 6 bases and V 4 bases, and 5 bases lay outside the gene matches. The CDR3 protein is CASSLSGRAPGELFF. The CDR3 DNA sequence: TGCGCCAGCAGCCTTAGCGGGAGGGCCCCCGGGGAGCTGTTTTTT. Variable domain in full (rest from reference TRBV5-1 and TRBJ2-2): KAGVTQTPRYLIKTRGQQVTLSCSPISGHRSVSWYQQTPGQGLQFLFEYFSETQRNKGNFPGRFSGRQFSNSRSEMNVSTLELGDSALYLCASSLSGRAPGELFFGEGSRLTVL.

The chain carries TRBV19 and TRBJ2-5, with 7 positions matching TRBD2. The CDR3 is 15 residues long. Trimming took 3 bases from V and 2 from J; bases not matched to a gene: 6. Germline CDR1 reads LNHDA; CDR2 reads SQIVND (reference sequence). In DNA form, the CDR3 reads TGTGCCAGTAGTATTGGGGGAGGGGAACAAGAGACCCAGTACTTC. Translated: CASSIGGGEQETQYF. Supplemented by reference TRBV19 and TRBJ2-5, the full variable domain reads DGGITQSPKYLFRKEGQNVTLSCEQNLNHDAMYWYRQDPGQGLRLIYYSQIVNDFQKGDIAEGYSVSREKKESFPLTVTSAQKNPTAFYLCASSIGGGEQETQYFGPGTRLLVL.

The chain has TRBV30 and TRBJ2-1; D could derive from TRBD1 or TRBD2 (5 bases each). The CDR3 loop spans 14 amino acids. The germline gives CDR1 GTSNPN, CDR2 SVGIG (reference sequence). Deletions cut 5 bases from V and 6 bases from J, with 17 bases between. CDR3 DNA sequence: TGTGCCTGGGGTGGGGGAGCCAGAAGCAATGAGCAGTTCTTC. The encoded protein is CAWGGGARSNEQFF.

This chain connects TRBV27 to TRBJ2-7; 10 bases map to TRBD1. V lost 6 bases and J lost 4; bases outside the gene matches: 3. The length of the CDR3 is 13 residues. Germline V lookup: CDR1 MNHEY, CDR2 SMNVEV (reference sequence). The CDR3 reads CASRGTGVYEQYF. The CDR3 DNA reads as TGTGCCAGCAGAGGGACAGGGGTGTACGAGCAGTACTTC.

The chain links TRBV30 to TRBJ2-7, with 8 bases identical to TRBD2. CDR1 is GTSNPN, CDR2 SVGIG, per germline (reference sequence). The V and J ends lost 0 bases and 4 bases, in that order; junction bases with no gene match: 8. The CDR3 runs 15 residues. The CDR3 DNA reads TGTGCCTGGAGTGTAACCAGCGGGAGACTGTACGAGCAGTACTTC. It translates to CAWSVTSGRLYEQYF.

The chain employs TRBV27 and TRBJ1-5; TRBD1 matches 8 bases. Germline V lookup: CDR1 MNHEY, CDR2 SMNVEV (reference sequence). The CDR3 is 15 residues long. The V segment lost 3 bases and the J segment 7 bases; nucleotides outside the gene matches: 8. CDR3: CASSLAGGLGQPQHF. The CDR3 coding sequence is TGTGCCAGCAGTTTGGCAGGGGGCCTGGGGCAGCCCCAGCATTTT.